The rows below give T cell receptor beta chains drawn from one sample of a study of patients and donors after allogeneic stem cell transplantation. Each CDR3 protein gets one entry after TCRdb re-called the RT-PCR reads with MiXCR. The data hold tens of thousands of distinct CDR3 sequences, with more than 35% observed a single time. Sequencing was performed on blood, either unsorted or a sorted T cell fraction (not recorded which). These receptor sequences come from a human donor who was either an allogeneic HSCT recipient or a stem cell or donor lymphocyte infusion donor (not recorded which). It is not recorded whose cells these are; they may come from a transplant donor. Each CDR3 is given with its conserved first and last residue. A D gene is named only where the DNA matches it firmly. Size is stated for part of the rows, as once, few or many counts, or as a class when the clone is expanded.

clone size: few
V gene: TRBV10-3
D gene: -
J gene: TRBJ1-3
CDR3 DNA: TGTGCCTTCAGTGGGACGGACGGAAACACCATATATTTT
CDR3 protein: CAFSGTDGNTIYF

clone size: -
V gene: TRBV20-1
D gene: TRBD1
J gene: TRBJ1-2
CDR3 DNA: TGCAGTGCGGGGACAGATCATGGCTACACCTTC
CDR3 protein: CSAGTDHGYTF

clone size: many
V gene: TRBV29-1
D gene: -
J gene: TRBJ2-5
CDR3 DNA: TGCAGCGGGGCAGAGTTAGCGCAAGAGACCCAGTACTTC
CDR3 protein: CSGAELAQETQYF

clone size: few
V gene: TRBV29-1
D gene: -
J gene: TRBJ1-2
CDR3 DNA: TGCAGCGCCGGAGGGATAAACTATGGCTACACCTTC
CDR3 protein: CSAGGINYGYTF

clone size: -
V gene: TRBV29-1
D gene: -
J gene: TRBJ2-1
CDR3 DNA: TGCAGCGTTGGCACACTAGGGGCCAATGAGCAGTTCTTC
CDR3 protein: CSVGTLGANEQFF

clone size: many
V gene: TRBV7-3
D gene: TRBD1
J gene: TRBJ1-2
CDR3 DNA: TGTGCCAGCAGCTTATATGGGACAGAGAACTATGGCTACACCTTC
CDR3 protein: CASSLYGTENYGYTF

clone size: few
V gene: TRBV4-3
D gene: -
J gene: TRBJ1-6
CDR3 DNA: TGCGCCAGCAGCCACGACCCCAATTCACCCCTCCACTTT
CDR3 protein: CASSHDPNSPLHF

clone size: -
V gene: TRBV4-3
D gene: -
J gene: TRBJ1-1
CDR3 DNA: TGCGCCAGCAGCCCGGACACGGGAACTGAAGCTTTCTTT
CDR3 protein: CASSPDTGTEAFF

clone size: -
V gene: TRBV7-9
D gene: -
J gene: TRBJ2-2
CDR3 DNA: TGTGCCAGCAGCTTCCTAGCAGCTGGGGTCTACACCGGGGAGCTGTTTTTT
CDR3 protein: CASSFLAAGVYTGELFF

clone size: -
V gene: TRBV5-4
D gene: -
J gene: TRBJ1-1
CDR3 DNA: TGTGCCAGCAGCTACGGAACAGACACTGAAGCTTTCTTT
CDR3 protein: CASSYGTDTEAFF

clone size: once
V gene: TRBV7-9
D gene: TRBD2
J gene: TRBJ2-4
CDR3 DNA: TGTGCCAGCAGCGTTTACCGAGGACTAGCGGAACATCTTCACATTCAGTACTTC
CDR3 protein: CASSVYRGLAEHLHIQYF

clone size: -
V gene: TRBV24-1
D gene: -
J gene: TRBJ1-5
CDR3 DNA: TGTGCCACCAGTGATTTCGCCCACAATCAGCCCCAGCATTTT
CDR3 protein: CATSDFAHNQPQHF

clone size: many
V gene: TRBV7-2
D gene: TRBD1
J gene: TRBJ1-1
CDR3 DNA: TGTGCCAGCAGCTTCCCGGGACAGATGAACACTGAAGCTTTCTTT
CDR3 protein: CASSFPGQMNTEAFF

clone size: few
V gene: TRBV20-1
D gene: -
J gene: TRBJ1-5
CDR3 DNA: TGCAGTGCTAGAGGCGGGGGGTATAGCAATCAGCCCCAGCATTTT
CDR3 protein: CSARGGGYSNQPQHF

clone size: few
V gene: TRBV3-1
D gene: TRBD2
J gene: TRBJ2-5
CDR3 DNA: TGTGCCAGCAGCCAAGATCGGGCTAGCGGGGGGCACCAGTACTTC
CDR3 protein: CASSQDRASGGHQYF

clone size: few
V gene: TRBV20-1
D gene: -
J gene: TRBJ1-2
CDR3 DNA: TGCAGTGCGTTGCCGTCCCTGGCCTATGGCTACACCTTC
CDR3 protein: CSALPSLAYGYTF

clone size: -
V gene: TRBV10-3
D gene: -
J gene: TRBJ1-5
CDR3 DNA: TGTGCCATCAGTGAGTTGGGGGCTATGAATCAGCCCCAGCATTTT
CDR3 protein: CAISELGAMNQPQHF

clone size: -
V gene: TRBV15
D gene: -
J gene: TRBJ1-3
CDR3 DNA: TGTGCCACCAGTACAGGGCCTGGAAACACCATATATTTT
CDR3 protein: CATSTGPGNTIYF

clone size: -
V gene: TRBV4-2
D gene: -
J gene: TRBJ1-4
CDR3 DNA: TGTGCCAGCAGCCCGGGCAGGGGCGCGATGAGCGAAAAACTGTTTTTT
CDR3 protein: CASSPGRGAMSEKLFF

clone size: few
V gene: TRBV9
D gene: TRBD2
J gene: TRBJ2-3
CDR3 DNA: TGTGCCAGCAGCGTAGATCTAGCGGAAGATACGCAGTATTTT
CDR3 protein: CASSVDLAEDTQYF

clone size: -
V gene: TRBV4-2
D gene: TRBD1
J gene: TRBJ1-2
CDR3 DNA: TGTGCCAGCAGCCAAGATCACAGGGGGGGATATGGCTACACCTTC
CDR3 protein: CASSQDHRGGYGYTF

clone size: -
V gene: TRBV6-2/TRBV6-3
D gene: -
J gene: TRBJ2-5
CDR3 DNA: TGTGCCAGCAGTTACCTCGGGGGGCGGGAGACCCAGTACTTC
CDR3 protein: CASSYLGGRETQYF

clone size: -
V gene: TRBV28
D gene: -
J gene: TRBJ1-2
CDR3 DNA: TGTGCCAGCAGTTATGGCAGGGCCCTCTATGGCTACACCTTC
CDR3 protein: CASSYGRALYGYTF

clone size: -
V gene: TRBV4-2
D gene: -
J gene: TRBJ1-2
CDR3 DNA: TGTGCCAGCAGCCAAGATCTTATCGCCCAGCTCGGTGGCTACACCTTC
CDR3 protein: CASSQDLIAQLGGYTF

clone size: many
V gene: TRBV7-6
D gene: TRBD2
J gene: TRBJ2-3
CDR3 DNA: TGTGCCAGCAGCTTAGCGACTAGCGGGTTACCAGATACGCAGTATTTT
CDR3 protein: CASSLATSGLPDTQYF

clone size: -
V gene: TRBV5-6
D gene: -
J gene: TRBJ2-7
CDR3 DNA: TGTGCCAGCAGCTTGTCATCGTGGGAGCAGTACTTC
CDR3 protein: CASSLSSWEQYF

clone size: medium-sized
V gene: TRBV7-2
D gene: TRBD1
J gene: TRBJ1-1
CDR3 DNA: TGTGCCAGCAGCTTACGGACAGGGCGGACTGAAGCTTTCTTT
CDR3 protein: CASSLRTGRTEAFF

clone size: many
V gene: TRBV4-1
D gene: -
J gene: TRBJ1-2
CDR3 DNA: TGCGCCAGCAGCCCCACACCGAGTAACTATGGCTACACCTTC
CDR3 protein: CASSPTPSNYGYTF

clone size: -
V gene: TRBV4-2
D gene: TRBD2
J gene: TRBJ2-5
CDR3 DNA: TGTGCCAGCAGCCAGGGACTAGCGGGTAACCAAGAGACCCAGTACTTC
CDR3 protein: CASSQGLAGNQETQYF

clone size: -
V gene: TRBV20-1
D gene: -
J gene: TRBJ1-2
CDR3 DNA: TGCAGTGGGCAGCAGGGGACCACCTATGGCTACACCTTC
CDR3 protein: CSGQQGTTYGYTF

clone size: -
V gene: TRBV6-2/TRBV6-3
D gene: TRBD2
J gene: TRBJ2-5
CDR3 DNA: TGTGCCAGCAGTTACTCGAGGAGCGGGGGGACCGGAGGGGTCCAGTACTTC
CDR3 protein: CASSYSRSGGTGGVQYF

clone size: -
V gene: TRBV7-2
D gene: -
J gene: TRBJ2-1
CDR3 DNA: TGTGCCAGCAGCTCCGGGCCCACCTGGGATGAGCAGTTCTTC
CDR3 protein: CASSSGPTWDEQFF

clone size: -
V gene: TRBV7-2
D gene: -
J gene: TRBJ1-2
CDR3 DNA: TGTGCCAGCAGCTTAGTGGCACTTGGCTACACCTTC
CDR3 protein: CASSLVALGYTF